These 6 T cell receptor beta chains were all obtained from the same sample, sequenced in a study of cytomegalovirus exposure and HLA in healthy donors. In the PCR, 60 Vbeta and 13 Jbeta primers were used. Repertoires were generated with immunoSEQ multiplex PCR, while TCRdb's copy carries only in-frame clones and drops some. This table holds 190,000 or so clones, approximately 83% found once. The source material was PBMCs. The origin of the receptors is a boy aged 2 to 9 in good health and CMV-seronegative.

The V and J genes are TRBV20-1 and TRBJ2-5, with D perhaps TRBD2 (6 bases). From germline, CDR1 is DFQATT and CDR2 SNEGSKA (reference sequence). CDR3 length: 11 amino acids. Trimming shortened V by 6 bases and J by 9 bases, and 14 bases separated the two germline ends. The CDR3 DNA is TGCAGTGCCCGTCACTCGGGGGCCCAGTACTTC. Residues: CSARHSGAQYF.

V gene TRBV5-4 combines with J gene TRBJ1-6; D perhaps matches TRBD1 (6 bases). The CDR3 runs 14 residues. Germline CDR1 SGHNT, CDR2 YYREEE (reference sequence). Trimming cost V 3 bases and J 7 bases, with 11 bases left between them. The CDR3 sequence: CASSWGGLNSPLHF. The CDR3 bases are TGTGCCAGCAGCTGGGGGGGGCTCAATTCACCCCTCCACTTT.

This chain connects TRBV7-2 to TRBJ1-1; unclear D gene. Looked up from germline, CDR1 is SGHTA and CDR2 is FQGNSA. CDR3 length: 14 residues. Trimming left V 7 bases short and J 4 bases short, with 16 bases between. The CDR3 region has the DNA TGTGCCAGCACCATGAGGATGGGGAGCACTGAAGCTTTCTTT. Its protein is CASTMRMGSTEAFF. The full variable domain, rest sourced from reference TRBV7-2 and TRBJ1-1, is GAGVSQSPSNKVTEKGKDVELRCDPISGHTALYWYRQSLGQGLEFLIYFQGNSAPDKSGLPSDRFSAERTGGSVSTLTIQRTQQEDSAVYLCASTMRMGSTEAFFGQGTRLTVV.

As DNA, the CDR3 is TGTGCCAGCAGCCCAGGGACAGAGAGAGGAAACACCATATATTTT. This translates into CASSPGTERGNTIYF. V and J are TRBV5-4 and TRBJ1-3; 7 bases are shared with TRBD1. The CDR3 is 15 amino acids. V lost 4 bases, J lost 4 bases, and 8 bases stayed unmatched. Germline V gives CDR1 SGHNT, CDR2 YYREEE (reference sequence).

The CDR3 nucleotides read TGTGCCAGCAGCCAAGGTAGCGGGGGGGCCCACGAGCAGTACTTC. As protein: CASSQGSGGAHEQYF. The J gene is TRBJ2-7, the V gene TRBV4-2, with 11 positions matching TRBD2. The CDR3 extends over 15 amino acids. Trimming at V came to 1 base and at J to 5 bases, leaving 4 bases not matched to a gene. Germline V gene sequence: CDR1 LGHNA, CDR2 YNFKEQ.

CDR3 nucleotides: TGCGCCAGCAGCCCCGTGGGGCCCGGAAACACCATATATTTT. It is translated as CASSPVGPGNTIYF. The rearrangement uses TRBV4-1 and TRBJ1-3, with D possibly TRBD1 on 5 matching bases. This CDR3 comprises 14 residues. The germline CDR1 and CDR2 sequences are MGHRA and YSYEKL. Trimming removed 4 bases at V and 4 bases at J, with 11 bases between.